Listed below are T cell receptor beta chains from one sample, sequenced in a study of blood T cell repertoires in COVID-19. Repertoires were generated with immunoSEQ multiplex PCR, while TCRdb's copy carries only in-frame clones and drops some. Of some 130,000 clones listed, around 89% are singletons. The sequenced material came from peripheral blood. These receptors originate from a man in his fifties with active or convalescent COVID-19. Both conserved end residues are part of each CDR3. D genes are given only for firm matches.

V	J	D	DNA	CDR3
TRBV6-5	TRBJ1-6	TRBD1	TGTGCCAGCAGGTTCCTCGGACAGGCTAATTCACCCCTCCACTTT	CASRFLGQANSPLHF
TRBV20-1	TRBJ2-7	TRBD1	TGCAGTACAGGGGTCTACGAGCAGTACTTC	CSTGVYEQYF
TRBV14	TRBJ1-4	-	TGTGCCAGCAGCCGAGGGTGGGGTGAAAAACTGTTTTTT	CASSRGWGEKLFF
TRBV6-5	TRBJ2-5	-	TGTGCCAGCAGTCGTCCACAGGAGCAAGAGACCCAGTACTTC	CASSRPQEQETQYF
TRBV2	TRBJ1-3	-	TGTGCCAGCAGTTTTCCCGGGGGAAACACCATATATTTT	CASSFPGGNTIYF
TRBV28	TRBJ2-6	-	TGTGCCAGCACCTCGGGGACAAGATTATCTGGGGCCAACGTCCTGACTTTC	CASTSGTRLSGANVLTF
TRBV27	TRBJ1-6	-	TGTGCCAGCAGTTTATCCGGGAATTCACCCCTCCACTTT	CASSLSGNSPLHF
TRBV7-2	TRBJ2-7	TRBD2	TGTGCCAGCAGCTTAGATCGGCTAGCGGCCAGTTCCTACGAGCAGTACTTC	CASSLDRLAASSYEQYF
TRBV24-1	TRBJ1-2	-	TGTGCCACCAGTCATGGATTGTGGGGGCAGAATGGCTACACCTTC	CATSHGLWGQNGYTF
TRBV7-2	TRBJ1-4	-	TGTGCCAGCAGCTTAGTAGGGGGTAGTCAGGAAAAACTGTTTTTT	CASSLVGGSQEKLFF
TRBV24-1	TRBJ2-7	-	TGTGCCACCAGTGACTCAACGACAGGAGGCTACGAGCAGTACTTC	CATSDSTTGGYEQYF
TRBV19	TRBJ1-4	TRBD1	TGTGCCAGTAGTTTTGGACAGGGGGCCGGCGGTGAAAAACTGTTTTTT	CASSFGQGAGGEKLFF
TRBV27	TRBJ2-3	TRBD1	TGTGCCAGCAGAATGACAGGGGCAGATACGCAGTATTTT	CASRMTGADTQYF
TRBV6-5	TRBJ2-7	TRBD1	TGTGCCAGCAGTACACAGGGGTGGTACGAGCAGTACTTC	CASSTQGWYEQYF